This T cell receptor (beta chain) was observed in a study of shared clonotypes between healthy human individuals. The CDR3 has 15 residues. Germline assignment: CDR1 KGHSH and CDR2 LQKENI. V was pared by 6 bases and J by 2 bases, with 10 bases of the junction left unmatched. In regard to this clone: What it binds is not known.

General observations from the study: In having few donors, the study represented limited genetic and exposure-history diversity.

TCRdb's copy holds only in-frame clones and misses some; the assay was immunoSEQ multiplex PCR. The repertoire consists of some 1.1 million clones, with around 77% occurring once and the leading ten covering approximately 0.95%. The clonotype originates from a man aged 18 to 30 in good health. Some clones in this sample may be carry-over from other donors' samples. V gene TRBV18 combines with J gene TRBJ2-7; 7 bases are a match to TRBD1. Sequencing input: memory CD4+ T cells from PBMCs. Subset of the sample: CD45RA-negative fraction. The chain's CDR3 is CASSRTGGPTYEQYF. In DNA, the CDR3 is TGTGCCAGCTCCCGGACAGGTGGTCCTACCTACGAGCAGTACTTC.